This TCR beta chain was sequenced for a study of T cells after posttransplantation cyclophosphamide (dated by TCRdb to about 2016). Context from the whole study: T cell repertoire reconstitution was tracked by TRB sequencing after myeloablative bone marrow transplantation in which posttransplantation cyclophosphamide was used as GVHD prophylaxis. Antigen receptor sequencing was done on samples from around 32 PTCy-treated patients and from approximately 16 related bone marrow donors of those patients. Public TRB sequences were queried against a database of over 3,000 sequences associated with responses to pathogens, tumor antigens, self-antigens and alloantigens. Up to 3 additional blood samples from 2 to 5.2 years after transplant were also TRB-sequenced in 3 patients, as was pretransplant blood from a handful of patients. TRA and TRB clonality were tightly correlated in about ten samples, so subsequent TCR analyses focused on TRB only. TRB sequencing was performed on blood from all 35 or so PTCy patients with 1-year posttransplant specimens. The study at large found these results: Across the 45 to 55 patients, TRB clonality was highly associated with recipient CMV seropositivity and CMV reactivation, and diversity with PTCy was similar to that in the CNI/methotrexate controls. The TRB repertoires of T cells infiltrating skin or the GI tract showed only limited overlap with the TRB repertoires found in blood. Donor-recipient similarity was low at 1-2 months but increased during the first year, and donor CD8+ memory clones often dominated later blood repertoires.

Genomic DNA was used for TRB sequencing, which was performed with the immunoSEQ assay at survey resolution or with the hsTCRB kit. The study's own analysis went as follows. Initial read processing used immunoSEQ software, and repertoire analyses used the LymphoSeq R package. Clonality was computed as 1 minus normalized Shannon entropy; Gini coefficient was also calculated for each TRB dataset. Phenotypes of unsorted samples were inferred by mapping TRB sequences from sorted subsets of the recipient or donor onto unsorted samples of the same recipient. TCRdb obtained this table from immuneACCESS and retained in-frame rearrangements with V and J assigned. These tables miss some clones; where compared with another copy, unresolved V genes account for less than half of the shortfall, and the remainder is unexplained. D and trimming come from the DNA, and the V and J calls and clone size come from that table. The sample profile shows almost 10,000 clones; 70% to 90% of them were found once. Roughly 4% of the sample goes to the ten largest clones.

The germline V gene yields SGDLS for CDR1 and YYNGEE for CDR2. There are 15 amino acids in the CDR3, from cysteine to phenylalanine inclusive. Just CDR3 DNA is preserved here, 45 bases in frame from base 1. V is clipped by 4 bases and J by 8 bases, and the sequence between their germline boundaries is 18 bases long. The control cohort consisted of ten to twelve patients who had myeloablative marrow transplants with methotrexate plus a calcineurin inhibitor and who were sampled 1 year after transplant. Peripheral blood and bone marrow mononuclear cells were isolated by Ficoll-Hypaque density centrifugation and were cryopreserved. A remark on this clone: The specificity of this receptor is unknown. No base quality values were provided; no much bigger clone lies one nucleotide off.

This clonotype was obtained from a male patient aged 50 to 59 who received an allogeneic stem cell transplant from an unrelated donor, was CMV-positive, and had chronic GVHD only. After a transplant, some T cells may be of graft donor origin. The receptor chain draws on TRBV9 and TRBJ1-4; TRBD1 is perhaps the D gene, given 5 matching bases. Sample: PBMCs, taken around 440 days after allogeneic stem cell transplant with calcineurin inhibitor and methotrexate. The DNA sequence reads TGTGCCAGCAGCCCCGGGGGGTCGGTACGCGAAAAACTGTTTTTT. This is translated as CASSPGGSVREKLFF.